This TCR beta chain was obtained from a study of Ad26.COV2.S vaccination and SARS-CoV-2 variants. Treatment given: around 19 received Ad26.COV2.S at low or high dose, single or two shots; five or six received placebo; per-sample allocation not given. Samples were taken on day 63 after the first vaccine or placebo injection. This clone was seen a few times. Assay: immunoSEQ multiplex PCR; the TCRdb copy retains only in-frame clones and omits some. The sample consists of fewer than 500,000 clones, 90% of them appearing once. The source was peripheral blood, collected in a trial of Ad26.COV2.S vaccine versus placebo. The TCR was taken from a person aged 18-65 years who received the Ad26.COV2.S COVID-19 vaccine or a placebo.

This CDR3 is CASSDSGYGYTF. The CDR3 DNA reads TGTGCCAGCAGCGATAGCGGCTATGGCTACACCTTC. The rearrangement joins TRBV9 to TRBJ1-2; no reliable D call. The ends were cut back, 3 bases at V and 4 bases at J, with 7 bases in the middle. Germline V CDR1 and CDR2: SGDLS, YYNGEE. The CDR3 loop spans 12 amino acids.